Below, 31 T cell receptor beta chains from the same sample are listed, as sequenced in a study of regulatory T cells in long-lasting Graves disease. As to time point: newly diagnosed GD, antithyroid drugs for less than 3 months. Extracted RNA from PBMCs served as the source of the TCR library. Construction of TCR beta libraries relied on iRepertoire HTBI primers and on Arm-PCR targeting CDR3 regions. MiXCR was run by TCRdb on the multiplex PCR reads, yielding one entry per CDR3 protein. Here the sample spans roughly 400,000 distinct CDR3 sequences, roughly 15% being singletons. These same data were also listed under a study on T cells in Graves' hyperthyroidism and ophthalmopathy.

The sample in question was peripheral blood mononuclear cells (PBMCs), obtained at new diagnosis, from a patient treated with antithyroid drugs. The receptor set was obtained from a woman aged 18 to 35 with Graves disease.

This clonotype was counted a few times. The DNA for the CDR3 is TGTGCCAGCAGCTCACAGGGGGCGAAAACTGAAGCTTTCTTT. It yields the protein CASSSQGAKTEAFF. This chain links TRBV5-4 with TRBJ1-1, with 9 bases fitting TRBD1. J was trimmed by 5 bases and V by 3 bases; bases with no gene match: 5. Germline V gene sequence: CDR1 SGHNT, CDR2 YYREEE (reference sequence). This CDR3 comprises 14 residues.

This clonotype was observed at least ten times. The CDR3 DNA follows: TGTGCCAGCAGCCAACCTAGCGGGCGGTCCTACGAGCAGTACTTC. Residues: CASSQPSGRSYEQYF. The rearrangement joins TRBV3-1 to TRBJ2-7, with 8 bases fitting TRBD2. Germline lookup yields CDR1 LGHDT and CDR2 YNNKEL (reference sequence). Trimming removed 2 bases from V and 1 base from J; junction bases left unmatched: 4. This CDR3 contains 15 residues.

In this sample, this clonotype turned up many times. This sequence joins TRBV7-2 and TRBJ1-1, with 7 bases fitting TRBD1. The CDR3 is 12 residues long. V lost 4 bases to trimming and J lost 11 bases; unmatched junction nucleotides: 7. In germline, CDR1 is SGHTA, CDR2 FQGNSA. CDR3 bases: TGTGCCAGCAGCTCTTCGAGGGGGCAGGCTTTCTTT. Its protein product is CASSSSRGQAFF.

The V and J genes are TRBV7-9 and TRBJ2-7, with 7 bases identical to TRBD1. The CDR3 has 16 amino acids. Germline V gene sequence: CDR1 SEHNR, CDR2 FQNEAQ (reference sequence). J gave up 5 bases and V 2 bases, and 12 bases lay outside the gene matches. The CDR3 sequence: CASSLTTGAPPDEQYF. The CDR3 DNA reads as TGTGCCAGCAGCTTAACTACAGGGGCCCCTCCGGACGAGCAGTACTTC. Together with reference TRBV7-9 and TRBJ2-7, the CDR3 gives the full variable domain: DTGVSQNPRHKITKRGQNVTFRCDPISEHNRLYWYRQTLGQGPEFLTYFQNEAQLEKSRLLSDRFSAERPKGSFSTLEIQRTEQGDSAMYLCASSLTTGAPPDEQYFGPGTRLTVT.

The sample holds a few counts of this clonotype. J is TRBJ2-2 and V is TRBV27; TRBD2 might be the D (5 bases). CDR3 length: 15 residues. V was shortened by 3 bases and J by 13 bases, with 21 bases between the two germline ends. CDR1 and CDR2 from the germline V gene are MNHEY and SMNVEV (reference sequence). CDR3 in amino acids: CASSFDSVVGAVLFF. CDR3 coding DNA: TGTGCCAGCAGTTTTGATAGTGTGGTGGGAGCAGTGCTGTTTTTT.

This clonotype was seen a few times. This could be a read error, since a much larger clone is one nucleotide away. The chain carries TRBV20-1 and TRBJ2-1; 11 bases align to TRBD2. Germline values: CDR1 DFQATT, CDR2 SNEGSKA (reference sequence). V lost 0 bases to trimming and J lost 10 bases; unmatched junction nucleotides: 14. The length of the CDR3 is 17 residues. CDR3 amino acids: CSARDPWGLADNYEQFF. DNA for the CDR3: TGCAGTGCTAGAGATCCGTGGGGACTAGCGGACAACTACGAGCAGTTCTTC.

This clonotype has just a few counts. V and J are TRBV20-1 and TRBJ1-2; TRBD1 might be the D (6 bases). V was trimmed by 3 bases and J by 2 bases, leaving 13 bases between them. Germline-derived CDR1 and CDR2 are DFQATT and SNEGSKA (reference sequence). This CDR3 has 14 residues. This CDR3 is CSASKTGLNYGYTF. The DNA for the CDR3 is TGCAGTGCTAGCAAAACAGGGTTGAACTATGGCTACACCTTC.

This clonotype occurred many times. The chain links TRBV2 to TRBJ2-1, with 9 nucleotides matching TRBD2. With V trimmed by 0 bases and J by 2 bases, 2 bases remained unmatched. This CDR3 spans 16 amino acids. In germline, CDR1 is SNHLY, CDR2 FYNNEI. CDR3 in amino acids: CASSEARGGAYNEQFF. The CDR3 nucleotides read TGTGCCAGCAGTGAAGCGCGGGGGGGCGCCTACAATGAGCAGTTCTTC.

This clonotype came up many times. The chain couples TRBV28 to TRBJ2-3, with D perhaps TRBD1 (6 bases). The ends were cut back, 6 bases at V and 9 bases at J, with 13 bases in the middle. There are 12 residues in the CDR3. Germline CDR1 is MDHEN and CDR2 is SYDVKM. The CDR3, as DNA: TGTGCCAGCAGCCCCAACAGGGACACGCAGTATTTT. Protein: CASSPNRDTQYF.

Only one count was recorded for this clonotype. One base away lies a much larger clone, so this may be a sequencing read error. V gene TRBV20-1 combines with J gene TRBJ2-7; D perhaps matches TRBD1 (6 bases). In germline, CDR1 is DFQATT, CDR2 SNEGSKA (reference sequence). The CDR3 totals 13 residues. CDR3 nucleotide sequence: TGCAGCCAAAGAGGGACATCCTACAATGAGCAGTACTTC. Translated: CSQRGTSYNEQYF.

This CDR3 reads CASRPQGAVELFF. CDR3 coding DNA: TGTGCCAGCAGACCCCAGGGAGCCGTGGAGCTGTTTTTT. The rearrangement links TRBV27 to TRBJ2-2; D tentatively fits TRBD1 or TRBD2 (5 bases each). This CDR3 has 13 amino acids. Between the trimmed V and J ends, which lost 6 bases and 10 bases, there was a span of 15 bases. CDR1 and CDR2 (germline): MNHEY, SMNVEV (reference sequence).

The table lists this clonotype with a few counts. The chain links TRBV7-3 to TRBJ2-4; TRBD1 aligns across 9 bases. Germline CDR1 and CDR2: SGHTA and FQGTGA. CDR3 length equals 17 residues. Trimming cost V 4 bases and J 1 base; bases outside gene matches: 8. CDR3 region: CASSSQGQGKAKNIQYF. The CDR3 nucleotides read TGTGCCAGCAGCTCCCAGGGACAGGGAAAGGCCAAAAACATTCAGTACTTC.

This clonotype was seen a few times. The CDR3 DNA follows: TGTGCCAGCAGCCGCGGTGGAACAGGGGTGGGGGAGACCCAGTACTTC. Residues: CASSRGGTGVGETQYF. This chain links TRBV12-3 or TRBV12-4 with TRBJ2-5, with TRBD1 matching over 7 bases. The CDR3 is 16 amino acids. Germline trimming cut 6 bases from V and 5 bases from J; bases unmatched to any gene: 15.

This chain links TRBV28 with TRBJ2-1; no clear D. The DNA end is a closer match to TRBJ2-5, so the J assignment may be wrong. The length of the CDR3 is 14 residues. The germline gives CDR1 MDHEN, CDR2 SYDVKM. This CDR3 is CASRRLITTETQYF. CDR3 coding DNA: TGTGCCAGCAGGCGGCTTATCACTACGGAGACCCAGTACTTC.

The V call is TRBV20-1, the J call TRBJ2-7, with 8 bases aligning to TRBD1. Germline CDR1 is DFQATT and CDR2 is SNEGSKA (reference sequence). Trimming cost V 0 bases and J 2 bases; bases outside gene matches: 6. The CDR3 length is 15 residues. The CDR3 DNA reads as TGCAGTGCTAGAGATTTTTCAGGGGGCGCCTACGAGCAGTACTTC. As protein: CSARDFSGGAYEQYF.

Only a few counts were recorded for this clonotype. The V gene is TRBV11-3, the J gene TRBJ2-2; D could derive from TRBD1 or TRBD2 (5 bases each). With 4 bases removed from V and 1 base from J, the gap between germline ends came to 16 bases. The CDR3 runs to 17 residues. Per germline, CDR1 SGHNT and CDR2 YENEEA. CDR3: CASSSARWDENTGELFF. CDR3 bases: TGTGCCAGCAGCTCGGCCCGATGGGACGAGAACACCGGGGAGCTGTTTTTT.

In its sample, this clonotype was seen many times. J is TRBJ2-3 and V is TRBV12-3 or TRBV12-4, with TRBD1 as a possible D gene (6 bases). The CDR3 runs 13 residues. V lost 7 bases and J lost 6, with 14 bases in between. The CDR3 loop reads CASNKQGWDTQYF. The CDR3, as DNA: TGTGCCAGCAATAAACAGGGTTGGGATACGCAGTATTTT.

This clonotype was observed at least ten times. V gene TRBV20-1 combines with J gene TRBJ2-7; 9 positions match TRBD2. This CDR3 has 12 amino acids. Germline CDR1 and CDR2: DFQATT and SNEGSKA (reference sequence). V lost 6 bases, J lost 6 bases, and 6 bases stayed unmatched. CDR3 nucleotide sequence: TGCAGTGCGCCGGGACTAGCTGTCGAGCAGTACTTC. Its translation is CSAPGLAVEQYF.

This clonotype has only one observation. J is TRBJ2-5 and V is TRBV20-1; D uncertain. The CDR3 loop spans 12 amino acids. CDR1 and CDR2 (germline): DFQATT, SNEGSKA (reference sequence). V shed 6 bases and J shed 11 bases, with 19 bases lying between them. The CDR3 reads CSAVPVWNEQYF. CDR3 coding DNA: TGCAGTGCCGTCCCGGTTTGGAATGAGCAGTACTTC.

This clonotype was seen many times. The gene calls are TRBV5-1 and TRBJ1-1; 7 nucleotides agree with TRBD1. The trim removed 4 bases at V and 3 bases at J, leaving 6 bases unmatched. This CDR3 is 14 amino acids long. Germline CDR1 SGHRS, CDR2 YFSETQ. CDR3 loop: CASSLQGSDTEAFF. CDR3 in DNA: TGCGCCAGCAGCCTACAGGGGTCGGACACTGAAGCTTTCTTT.

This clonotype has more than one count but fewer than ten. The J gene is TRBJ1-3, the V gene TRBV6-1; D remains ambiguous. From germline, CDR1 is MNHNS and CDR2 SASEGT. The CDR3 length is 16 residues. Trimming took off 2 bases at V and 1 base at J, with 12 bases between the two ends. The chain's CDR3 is CASSEWAGSSGNTIYF. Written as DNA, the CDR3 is TGTGCCAGCAGTGAATGGGCGGGATCTTCTGGAAACACCATATATTTT.

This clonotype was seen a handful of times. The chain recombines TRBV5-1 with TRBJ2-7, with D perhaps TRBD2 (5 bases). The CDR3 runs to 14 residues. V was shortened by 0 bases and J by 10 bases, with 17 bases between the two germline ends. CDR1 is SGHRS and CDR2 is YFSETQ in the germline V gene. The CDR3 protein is CASSLGEGPYDQYF. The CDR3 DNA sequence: TGCGCCAGCAGCTTGGGCGAGGGCCCCTATGACCAGTACTTC.

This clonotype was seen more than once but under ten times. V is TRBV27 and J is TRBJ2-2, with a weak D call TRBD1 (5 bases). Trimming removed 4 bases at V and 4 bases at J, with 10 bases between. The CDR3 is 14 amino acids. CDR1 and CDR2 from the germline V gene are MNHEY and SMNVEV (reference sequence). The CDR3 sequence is CASSWQGPTGELFF. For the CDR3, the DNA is TGTGCCAGCAGTTGGCAGGGTCCCACCGGGGAGCTGTTTTTT.

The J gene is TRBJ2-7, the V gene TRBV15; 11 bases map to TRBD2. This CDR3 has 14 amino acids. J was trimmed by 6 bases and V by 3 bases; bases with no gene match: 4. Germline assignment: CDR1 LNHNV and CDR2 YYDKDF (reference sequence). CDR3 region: CATSSPSGRSEQYF. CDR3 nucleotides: TGTGCCACCAGCAGCCCTAGCGGGAGGAGCGAGCAGTACTTC.

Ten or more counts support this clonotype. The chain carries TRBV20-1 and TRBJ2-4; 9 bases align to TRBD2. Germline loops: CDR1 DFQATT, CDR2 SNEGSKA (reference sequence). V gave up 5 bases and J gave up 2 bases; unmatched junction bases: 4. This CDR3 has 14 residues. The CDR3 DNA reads TGCAGTGCTGGGGCGGGAGGGACCAAAAACATTCAGTACTTC. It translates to CSAGAGGTKNIQYF.

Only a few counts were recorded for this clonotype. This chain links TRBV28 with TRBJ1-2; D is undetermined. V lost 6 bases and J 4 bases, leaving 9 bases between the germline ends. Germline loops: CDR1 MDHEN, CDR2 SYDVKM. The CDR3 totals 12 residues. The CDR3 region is CASRGYSYGYTF. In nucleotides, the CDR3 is TGTGCCAGCAGGGGATATAGCTATGGCTACACCTTC.

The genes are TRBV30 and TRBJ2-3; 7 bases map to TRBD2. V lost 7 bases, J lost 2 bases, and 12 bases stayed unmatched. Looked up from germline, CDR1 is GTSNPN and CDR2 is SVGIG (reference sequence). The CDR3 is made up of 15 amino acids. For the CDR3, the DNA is TGTGCCTTTCAGCGGGACGGTACGGCCACAGATACGCAGTATTTT. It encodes CAFQRDGTATDTQYF.

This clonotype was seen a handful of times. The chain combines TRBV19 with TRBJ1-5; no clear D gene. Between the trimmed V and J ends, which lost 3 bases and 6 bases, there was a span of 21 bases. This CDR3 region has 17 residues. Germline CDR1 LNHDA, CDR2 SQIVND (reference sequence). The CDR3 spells CASSIFAGASGSQPQHF. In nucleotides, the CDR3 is TGTGCCAGTAGTATTTTTGCAGGCGCTAGCGGCAGTCAGCCCCAGCATTTT. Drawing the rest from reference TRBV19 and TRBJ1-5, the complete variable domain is DGGITQSPKYLFRKEGQNVTLSCEQNLNHDAMYWYRQDPGQGLRLIYYSQIVNDFQKGDIAEGYSVSREKKESFPLTVTSAQKNPTAFYLCASSIFAGASGSQPQHFGDGTRLSIL.

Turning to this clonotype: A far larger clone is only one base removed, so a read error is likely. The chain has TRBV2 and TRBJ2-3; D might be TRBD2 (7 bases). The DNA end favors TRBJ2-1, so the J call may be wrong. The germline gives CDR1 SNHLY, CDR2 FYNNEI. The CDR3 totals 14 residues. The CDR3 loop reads CASSEGGASGEQFF. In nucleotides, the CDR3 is TGTGCCAGCAGTGAGGGGGGGGCTAGCGGTGAGCAGTTCTTC.

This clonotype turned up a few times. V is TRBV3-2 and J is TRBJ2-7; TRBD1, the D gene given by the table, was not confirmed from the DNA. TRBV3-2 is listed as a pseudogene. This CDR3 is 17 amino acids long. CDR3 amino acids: CASSQADGTGGSYEQYF. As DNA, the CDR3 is TGTGCCAGCAGCCAAGCCGACGGGACAGGGGGGTCCTACGAGCAGTACTTC.

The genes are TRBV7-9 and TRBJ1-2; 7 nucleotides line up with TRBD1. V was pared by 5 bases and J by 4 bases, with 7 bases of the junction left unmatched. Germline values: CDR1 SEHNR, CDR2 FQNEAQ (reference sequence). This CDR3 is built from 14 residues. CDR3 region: CASSPGQSGYGYTF. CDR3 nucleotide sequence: TGTGCCAGCAGCCCGGGACAGTCTGGCTATGGCTACACCTTC.